This TCR beta chain was sequenced during a study of shared clonotypes between healthy human individuals. Study findings and constraints: Naive CD4 clonotypes overlapped across a handful of donors at around 4.7%.

The data were produced by immunoSEQ multiplex PCR, yet TCRdb's version contains in-frame clones alone and is incomplete. The data show approximately 1,500,000 clones, 98% seen once. V lost 3 bases and J 1 base, leaving 6 bases between the germline ends. The germline V gene encodes CDR1 MDHEN and CDR2 SYDVKM. This CDR3 comprises 13 residues. This clone was detected only once. What it binds is unknown. The V and J genes are TRBV28 and TRBJ1-1; D unresolved. The source is a man in his thirties or forties in good health. The sample consisted of naive CD4+ T cells sorted from blood. Subset in this sample: CD45RA+ positively selected. CDR3 in DNA: TGTGCCAGCAGTTTTGGGCCGAACACTGAAGCTTTCTTT. This gives the protein CASSFGPNTEAFF.